This T cell receptor beta chain comes out of a study of T cell responses to AZD1222 COVID-19 vaccine. Study findings and constraints: The sample set comprised mostly white British donors with more females, and clonal diversity was possibly underestimated. Repertoires were sampled only after the peak T cell response. Recipients of two AZD1222 doses showed rising Spike-specific TCR breadth and depth.

On this clone: Its specificity is unknown.

Clones were read by immunoSEQ multiplex PCR, and TCRdb kept only the in-frame ones, dropping some. The sample has some 98,000 clones; around 85% are singletons. Second-dose recipients at about 4 or about 12 weeks were treated as one pooled group. Germline V CDR1 and CDR2: SNHLY, FYNNEI. V was pared by 6 bases and J by 4 bases, with 6 bases of the junction left unmatched. There are 15 residues in the CDR3. The source is an adult who received the AZD1222 COVID-19 vaccine. Sequenced material: peripheral blood, taken 28 days after the second AZD1222 dose. J is TRBJ2-1 and V is TRBV2; 10 positions match TRBD2. Here the CDR3 DNA reads TGTGCCAGCAGCCCCGGGACTAGCGTATACAATGAGCAGTTCTTC. Its translation is CASSPGTSVYNEQFF.